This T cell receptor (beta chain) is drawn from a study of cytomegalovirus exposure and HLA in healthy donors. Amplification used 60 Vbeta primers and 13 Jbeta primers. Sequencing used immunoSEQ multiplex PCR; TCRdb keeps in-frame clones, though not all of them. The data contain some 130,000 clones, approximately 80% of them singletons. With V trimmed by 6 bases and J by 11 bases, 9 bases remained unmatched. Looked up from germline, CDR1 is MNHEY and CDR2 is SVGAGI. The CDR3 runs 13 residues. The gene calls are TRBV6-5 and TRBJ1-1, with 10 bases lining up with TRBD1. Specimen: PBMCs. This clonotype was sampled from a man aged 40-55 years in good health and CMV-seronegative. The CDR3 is CASSRGQGGFAFF. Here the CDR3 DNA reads TGTGCCAGCAGCCGAGGACAGGGGGGTTTTGCTTTCTTT.